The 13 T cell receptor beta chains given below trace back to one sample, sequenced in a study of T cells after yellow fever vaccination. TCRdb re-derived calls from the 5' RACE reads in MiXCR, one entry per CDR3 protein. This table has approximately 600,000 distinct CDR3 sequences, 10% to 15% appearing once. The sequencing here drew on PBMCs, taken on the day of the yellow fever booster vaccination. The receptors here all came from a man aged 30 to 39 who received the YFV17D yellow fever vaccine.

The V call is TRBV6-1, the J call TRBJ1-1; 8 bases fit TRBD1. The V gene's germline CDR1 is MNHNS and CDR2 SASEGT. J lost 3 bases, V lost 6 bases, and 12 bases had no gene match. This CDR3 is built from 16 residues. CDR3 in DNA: TGTGCCAGCAGGAGATCTTCTAACAGGGGGGACACTGAAGCTTTCTTT. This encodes CASRRSSNRGDTEAFF.

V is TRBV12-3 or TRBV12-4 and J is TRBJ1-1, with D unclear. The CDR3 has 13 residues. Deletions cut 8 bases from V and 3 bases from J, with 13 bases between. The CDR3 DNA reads TGTGCCAGCGGCGACGGAGGGTACACTGAAGCTTTCTTT. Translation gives CASGDGGYTEAFF.

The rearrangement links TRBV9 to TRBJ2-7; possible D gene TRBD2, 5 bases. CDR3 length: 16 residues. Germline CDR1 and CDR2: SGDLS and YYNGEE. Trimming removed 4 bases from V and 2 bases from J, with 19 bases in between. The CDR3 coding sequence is TGTGCCAGCAGCCCCCGGTCTGGCGGAGGCACCTACGAGCAGTACTTC. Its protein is CASSPRSGGGTYEQYF.

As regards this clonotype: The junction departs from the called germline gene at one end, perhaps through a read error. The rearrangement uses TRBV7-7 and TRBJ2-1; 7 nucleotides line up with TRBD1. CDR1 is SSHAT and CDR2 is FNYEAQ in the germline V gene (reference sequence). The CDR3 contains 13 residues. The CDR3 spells CASSLARGQRMVF. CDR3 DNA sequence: TGTGCTAGCAGCTTAGCGAGGGGGCAGCGGATGGTCTTC.

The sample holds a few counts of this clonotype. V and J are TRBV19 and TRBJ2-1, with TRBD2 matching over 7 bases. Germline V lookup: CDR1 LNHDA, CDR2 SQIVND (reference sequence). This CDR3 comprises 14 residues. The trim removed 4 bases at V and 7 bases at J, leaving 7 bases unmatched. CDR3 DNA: TGTGCCAGTAGTAAGGAGGGAGGGTGGAATGAGCAGTTCTTC. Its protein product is CASSKEGGWNEQFF. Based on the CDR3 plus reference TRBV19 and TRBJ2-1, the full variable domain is DGGITQSPKYLFRKEGQNVTLSCEQNLNHDAMYWYRQDPGQGLRLIYYSQIVNDFQKGDIAEGYSVSREKKESFPLTVTSAQKNPTAFYLCASSKEGGWNEQFFGPGTRLTVL.

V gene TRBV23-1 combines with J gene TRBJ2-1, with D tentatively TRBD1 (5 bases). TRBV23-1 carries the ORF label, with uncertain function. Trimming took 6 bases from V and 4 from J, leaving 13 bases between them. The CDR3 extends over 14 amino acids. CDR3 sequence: CASSPGWDYNEQFF. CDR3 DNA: TGCGCCAGCAGCCCAGGGTGGGATTACAATGAGCAGTTCTTC.

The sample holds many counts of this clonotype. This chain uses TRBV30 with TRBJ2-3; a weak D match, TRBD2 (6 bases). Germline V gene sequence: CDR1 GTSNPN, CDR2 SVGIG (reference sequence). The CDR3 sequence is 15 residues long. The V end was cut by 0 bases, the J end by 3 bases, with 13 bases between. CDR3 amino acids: CAWSVLRLGTDTQYF. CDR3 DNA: TGTGCCTGGAGTGTATTAAGACTAGGAACAGATACGCAGTATTTT.

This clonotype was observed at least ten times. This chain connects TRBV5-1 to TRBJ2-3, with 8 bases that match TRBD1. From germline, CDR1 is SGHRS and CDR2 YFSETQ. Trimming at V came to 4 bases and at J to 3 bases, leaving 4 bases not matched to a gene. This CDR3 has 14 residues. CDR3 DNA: TGCGCCAGCAGCCGGGACAGGAGGACAGATACGCAGTATTTT. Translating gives CASSRDRRTDTQYF.

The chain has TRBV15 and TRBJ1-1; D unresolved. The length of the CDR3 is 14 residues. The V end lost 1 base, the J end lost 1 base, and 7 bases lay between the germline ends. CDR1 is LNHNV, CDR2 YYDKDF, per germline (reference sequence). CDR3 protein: CATSRVGRNTEAFF. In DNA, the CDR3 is TGTGCCACCAGCAGAGTGGGCAGGAACACTGAAGCTTTCTTT.

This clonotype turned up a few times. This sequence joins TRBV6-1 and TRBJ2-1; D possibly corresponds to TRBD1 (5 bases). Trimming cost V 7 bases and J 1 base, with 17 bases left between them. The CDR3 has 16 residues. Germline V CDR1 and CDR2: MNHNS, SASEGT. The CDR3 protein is CASKGSGAISYNEQFF. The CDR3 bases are TGTGCCAGCAAGGGGTCTGGAGCGATATCCTACAATGAGCAGTTCTTC.

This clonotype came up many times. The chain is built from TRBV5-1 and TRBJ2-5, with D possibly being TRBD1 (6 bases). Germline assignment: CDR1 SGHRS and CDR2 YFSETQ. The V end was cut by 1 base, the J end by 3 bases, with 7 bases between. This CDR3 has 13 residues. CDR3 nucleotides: TGCGCCAGCAGCTTGAACAGGGAAGAGACCCAGTACTTC. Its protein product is CASSLNREETQYF. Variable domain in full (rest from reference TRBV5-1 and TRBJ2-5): KAGVTQTPRYLIKTRGQQVTLSCSPISGHRSVSWYQQTPGQGLQFLFEYFSETQRNKGNFPGRFSGRQFSNSRSEMNVSTLELGDSALYLCASSLNREETQYFGPGTRLLVL.

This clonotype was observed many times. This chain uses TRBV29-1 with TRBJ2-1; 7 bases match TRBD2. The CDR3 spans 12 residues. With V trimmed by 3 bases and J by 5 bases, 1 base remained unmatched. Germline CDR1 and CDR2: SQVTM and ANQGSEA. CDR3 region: CSVEGGNNEQFF. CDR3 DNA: TGCAGCGTTGAGGGAGGGAACAATGAGCAGTTCTTC.

In DNA form, the CDR3 reads TGCAGTGCTACCGGTGTATTGCGGGCAGATAGTGGCTACACCTTC. Its protein is CSATGVLRADSGYTF. V usage is TRBV20-1 and J usage is TRBJ1-2; no firm D call. There are 15 residues in the CDR3. Trimming left V 4 bases short and J 7 bases short, with 22 bases between. Per the germline V gene, CDR1 is DFQATT and CDR2 is SNEGSKA (reference sequence).